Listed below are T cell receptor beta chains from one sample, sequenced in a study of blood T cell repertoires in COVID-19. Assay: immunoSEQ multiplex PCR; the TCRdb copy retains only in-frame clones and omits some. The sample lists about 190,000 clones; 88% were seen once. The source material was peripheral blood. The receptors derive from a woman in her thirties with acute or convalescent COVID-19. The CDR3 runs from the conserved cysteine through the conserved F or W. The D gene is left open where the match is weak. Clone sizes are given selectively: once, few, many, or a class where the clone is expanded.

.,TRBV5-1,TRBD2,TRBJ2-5,TGCGCCAGCTATAATATAGCGGGAGAGCAAGAGACCCAGTACTTC,CASYNIAGEQETQYF
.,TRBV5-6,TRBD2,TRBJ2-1,TGTGCCAGCAGCTTTTCTTGGACTAGCGAAAATGAGCAGTTCTTC,CASSFSWTSENEQFF
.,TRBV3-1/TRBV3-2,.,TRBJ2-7,TGTGCCAGCAGCCAAGGGTCTATTCTCTTGCAGTACTTC,CASSQGSILLQYF
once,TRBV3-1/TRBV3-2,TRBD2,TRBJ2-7,TGTGCCAGCAGCCAGCAGCGGGAGGGCGAGCAGTACTTC,CASSQQREGEQYF
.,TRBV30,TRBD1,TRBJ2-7,TGTGCCTTTGACAGGGGAGGAGGCGAGCAGTACTTC,CAFDRGGGEQYF
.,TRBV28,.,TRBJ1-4,TGTGCCAGCAGTTTGTACCAGGGTGGTAATGAAAAACTGTTTTTT,CASSLYQGGNEKLFF
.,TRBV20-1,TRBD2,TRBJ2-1,TGCAGTGCTAGTCCGGGACTAGCCTACAATGAGCAGTTCTTC,CSASPGLAYNEQFF
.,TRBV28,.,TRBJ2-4,TGTGCCAGCAGTTTAAGGGAGGACATTCAGTACTTC,CASSLREDIQYF
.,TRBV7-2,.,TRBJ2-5,TGTGCCAGCAGCTTAACACAGGGCACTAAGGGGACCCAGTACTTC,CASSLTQGTKGTQYF
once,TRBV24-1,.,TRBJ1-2,TGTGCCACCAGCAGTAACTATGGCTACACCTTC,CATSSNYGYTF
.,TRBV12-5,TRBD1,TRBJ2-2,TGTGCTAGTGGTTCGAAGGGACAGCCGAACACCGGGGAGCTGTTTTTT,CASGSKGQPNTGELFF
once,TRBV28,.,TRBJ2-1,TGTGCCAGCAGTGCCCGGGGAGTAGCTCAGTTCTTC,CASSARGVAQFF
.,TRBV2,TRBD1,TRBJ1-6,TGTGCCAGCACGGAGACAGGGTCCTATTCACCCCTCCACTTT,CASTETGSYSPLHF